These T cell receptor beta chains were read from a single sample in a study of cytomegalovirus exposure and HLA in healthy donors. TCRdb's copy holds only in-frame clones and misses some; the assay was immunoSEQ multiplex PCR. The sample consists of roughly 100,000 clones, 76% of them appearing once. The sequenced material came from PBMCs. These receptors all come from a woman aged 18-29 years in good health and CMV-seropositive. The CDR3 runs from the conserved cysteine through the conserved F or W. A D gene is named only where the DNA matches it firmly. Some rows have no size entry. The others give once, few or many, or a class for an expanded clone.

j_call: TRBJ1-4; v_call: TRBV10-2; clone_size: NA; d_call: NA; cdr3_aa: CASSEPLREKLFF; cdr3_nt: TGCGCCAGCAGTGAGCCCCTTCGGGAAAAACTGTTTTTT
j_call: TRBJ2-1; v_call: TRBV19; clone_size: NA; d_call: NA; cdr3_aa: CASSNLTLADEQFF; cdr3_nt: TGTGCCAGCAGCAACCTGACACTAGCTGATGAGCAGTTCTTC
j_call: TRBJ2-7; v_call: TRBV9; clone_size: once; d_call: NA; cdr3_aa: CASSVGGSGAHEQYF; cdr3_nt: TGTGCCAGCAGCGTAGGGGGCTCAGGGGCCCACGAGCAGTACTTC
j_call: TRBJ1-1; v_call: TRBV5-6; clone_size: once; d_call: NA; cdr3_aa: CASALSGVTEAFF; cdr3_nt: TGTGCCAGCGCTTTGAGCGGGGTTACTGAAGCTTTCTTT
j_call: TRBJ2-1; v_call: TRBV4-1; clone_size: NA; d_call: TRBD2; cdr3_aa: CASSQGRLAGEQFF; cdr3_nt: TGCGCCAGCAGCCAGGGACGACTAGCAGGTGAGCAGTTCTTC
j_call: TRBJ1-5; v_call: TRBV27; clone_size: NA; d_call: TRBD1; cdr3_aa: CASSPAGTGGLSPQHF; cdr3_nt: TGTGCCAGCAGTCCCGCCGGGACAGGGGGTCTCTCGCCCCAGCATTTT
j_call: TRBJ1-5; v_call: TRBV28; clone_size: NA; d_call: NA; cdr3_aa: CASSLVSTFQGNQPQHF; cdr3_nt: TGTGCCAGCAGTTTGGTATCTACGTTTCAGGGCAATCAGCCCCAGCATTTT
j_call: TRBJ2-5; v_call: TRBV6-4; clone_size: NA; d_call: TRBD2; cdr3_aa: CASSATGGAETQYF; cdr3_nt: TGTGCCAGCAGTGCCACGGGGGGAGCGGAGACCCAGTACTTC
j_call: TRBJ1-3; v_call: TRBV6-1; clone_size: NA; d_call: NA; cdr3_aa: CASSASLGGWGNTIYF; cdr3_nt: TGTGCCAGCAGTGCTTCCTTGGGGGGATGGGGAAACACCATATATTTT
j_call: TRBJ2-1; v_call: TRBV7-9; clone_size: NA; d_call: NA; cdr3_aa: CASSKRTISYNEQFF; cdr3_nt: TGTGCCAGCAGCAAACGGACTATCTCCTACAATGAGCAGTTCTTC
j_call: TRBJ1-3; v_call: TRBV2; clone_size: NA; d_call: TRBD1; cdr3_aa: CASSGDSSGNTIYF; cdr3_nt: TGTGCCAGCAGTGGGGACAGCTCTGGAAACACCATATATTTT
j_call: TRBJ1-1; v_call: TRBV5-1; clone_size: NA; d_call: TRBD1; cdr3_aa: CASSLVTGGIVNTEAFF; cdr3_nt: TGCGCCAGCAGCTTGGTTACAGGGGGTATTGTGAACACTGAAGCTTTCTTT
j_call: TRBJ2-7; v_call: TRBV5-6; clone_size: few; d_call: TRBD1; cdr3_aa: CASSTPGTGAGEQYF; cdr3_nt: TGTGCCAGCAGCACCCCCGGGACAGGGGCCGGCGAGCAGTACTTC
j_call: TRBJ2-1; v_call: TRBV5-4; clone_size: NA; d_call: TRBD1; cdr3_aa: CASSSPSGGNEQFF; cdr3_nt: TGTGCCAGCAGCTCCCCTTCAGGGGGCAATGAGCAGTTCTTC
j_call: TRBJ2-6; v_call: TRBV27; clone_size: NA; d_call: NA; cdr3_aa: CASSLGLPGSGANVLTF; cdr3_nt: TGTGCCAGCAGTTTGGGTCTTCCGGGATCTGGGGCCAACGTCCTGACTTTC
j_call: TRBJ2-7; v_call: TRBV27; clone_size: NA; d_call: TRBD2; cdr3_aa: CASRRQREGYEQYF; cdr3_nt: TGTGCCAGCCGCCGCCAGCGGGAGGGGTACGAGCAGTACTTC
j_call: TRBJ1-5; v_call: TRBV7-2; clone_size: NA; d_call: NA; cdr3_aa: CASSLGHSNQPQHF; cdr3_nt: TGTGCCAGCAGCTTAGGACATAGCAATCAGCCCCAGCATTTT
j_call: TRBJ2-1; v_call: TRBV7-9; clone_size: NA; d_call: TRBD2; cdr3_aa: CASSTTSPGLVSFDEQFF; cdr3_nt: TGTGCCAGCAGTACAACCTCTCCGGGACTAGTGAGTTTCGATGAGCAGTTCTTC
j_call: TRBJ2-6; v_call: TRBV27; clone_size: few; d_call: NA; cdr3_aa: CASRQASSGANVLTF; cdr3_nt: TGTGCCAGCAGGCAGGCCAGCTCTGGGGCCAACGTCCTGACTTTC
j_call: TRBJ1-1; v_call: TRBV7-6; clone_size: NA; d_call: TRBD1; cdr3_aa: CASSRGMGGTAEAFF; cdr3_nt: TGTGCCAGCAGCCGGGGCATGGGTGGGACAGCTGAAGCTTTCTTT
j_call: TRBJ1-1; v_call: TRBV28; clone_size: NA; d_call: NA; cdr3_aa: CASSFPAGLSDTEAFF; cdr3_nt: TGTGCCAGCAGTTTCCCGGCGGGGCTAAGTGACACTGAAGCTTTCTTT
j_call: TRBJ1-2; v_call: TRBV28; clone_size: NA; d_call: TRBD1; cdr3_aa: CASSLQGVGYTF; cdr3_nt: TGTGCCAGCAGTCTACAGGGGGTTGGCTACACCTTC
j_call: TRBJ2-7; v_call: TRBV9; clone_size: NA; d_call: NA; cdr3_aa: CASSVEGVSYEQYF; cdr3_nt: TGTGCCAGCAGCGTAGAAGGGGTGTCCTACGAGCAGTACTTC
j_call: TRBJ2-5; v_call: TRBV5-1; clone_size: NA; d_call: TRBD1; cdr3_aa: CASSLEQGALETQYF; cdr3_nt: TGCGCCAGCAGCTTGGAACAGGGGGCGCTTGAGACCCAGTACTTC
j_call: TRBJ2-5; v_call: TRBV25-1; clone_size: NA; d_call: NA; cdr3_aa: CASSDPQETQYF; cdr3_nt: TGTGCCAGCAGTGACCCACAAGAGACCCAGTACTTC
j_call: TRBJ1-1; v_call: TRBV5-8; clone_size: NA; d_call: NA; cdr3_aa: CASSGGVRGFSTEAFF; cdr3_nt: TGTGCCAGCAGCGGTGGGGTGCGGGGATTTAGCACTGAAGCTTTCTTT
j_call: TRBJ1-1; v_call: TRBV7-9; clone_size: NA; d_call: NA; cdr3_aa: CASSPSVYNTEAFF; cdr3_nt: TGTGCCAGCAGCCCCAGTGTATACAACACTGAAGCTTTCTTT
j_call: TRBJ1-2; v_call: TRBV20-1; clone_size: once; d_call: NA; cdr3_aa: CSAPSYYGYTF; cdr3_nt: TGCAGTGCCCCGAGCTACTATGGCTACACCTTC
j_call: TRBJ1-1; v_call: TRBV7-3; clone_size: NA; d_call: NA; cdr3_aa: CASSLSGGLNTEAFF; cdr3_nt: TGTGCCAGCAGCTTAAGTGGCGGATTGAACACTGAAGCTTTCTTT
j_call: TRBJ1-1; v_call: TRBV7-9; clone_size: NA; d_call: NA; cdr3_aa: CASNEPKSTEAFF; cdr3_nt: TGTGCCAGCAACGAACCTAAATCCACTGAAGCTTTCTTT
j_call: TRBJ1-5; v_call: TRBV5-6; clone_size: NA; d_call: TRBD1; cdr3_aa: CASSWGTAHNQPQHF; cdr3_nt: TGTGCCAGCAGTTGGGGGACAGCTCACAATCAGCCCCAGCATTTT
j_call: TRBJ1-1; v_call: TRBV5-4; clone_size: NA; d_call: NA; cdr3_aa: CASSLAGVLNTEAFF; cdr3_nt: TGTGCCAGCAGCTTGGCTGGAGTTTTAAACACTGAAGCTTTCTTT
j_call: TRBJ2-1; v_call: TRBV18; clone_size: NA; d_call: NA; cdr3_aa: CASSPTGSSYNEQFF; cdr3_nt: TGTGCCAGCTCACCAACAGGCAGCTCCTACAATGAGCAGTTCTTC
j_call: TRBJ2-7; v_call: TRBV6-5; clone_size: NA; d_call: TRBD1; cdr3_aa: CASRRTGSSYEQYF; cdr3_nt: TGTGCCAGCAGGCGGACAGGGAGCTCCTACGAGCAGTACTTC
j_call: TRBJ2-1; v_call: TRBV10-3; clone_size: NA; d_call: NA; cdr3_aa: CAISELGAVGNEQFF; cdr3_nt: TGTGCCATCAGTGAGTTGGGGGCAGTGGGCAATGAGCAGTTCTTC
j_call: TRBJ2-5; v_call: TRBV11-2; clone_size: NA; d_call: TRBD2; cdr3_aa: CASSVHSGGYQETQYF; cdr3_nt: TGTGCCAGCAGCGTACATAGCGGGGGGTACCAAGAGACCCAGTACTTC
j_call: TRBJ2-7; v_call: TRBV30; clone_size: NA; d_call: NA; cdr3_aa: CAWSHLLAREQYF; cdr3_nt: TGTGCCTGGAGCCATCTGTTAGCGCGCGAGCAGTACTTC
j_call: TRBJ1-3; v_call: TRBV2; clone_size: once; d_call: NA; cdr3_aa: CASERNRFLSGNTIYF; cdr3_nt: TGTGCCAGCGAACGTAACAGGTTCTTATCTGGAAACACCATATATTTT